The 6 T cell receptor beta chains reported below all come from one sample, sequenced in a study of T cells in localized non-small cell lung cancer. Produced via immunoSEQ multiplex PCR; TCRdb's table is partial and in-frame only. The profile shows fewer than 2,000 clones, roughly a third of them singletons. This specimen was lung tumor tissue, taken before any cancer treatment. The receptors stem from a male donor at least 60 years old with stage II lung adenocarcinoma.

This clone appeared a few times. The rearrangement joins TRBV11-3 to TRBJ1-1, with D tentatively TRBD1 (6 bases). The CDR3 loop spans 15 amino acids. V was clipped by 4 bases and J by 0 bases, with 12 bases between them. CDR1 SGHNT and CDR2 YENEEA come from the germline V gene. The CDR3 loop reads CASSSYRVMNTEAFF. CDR3 nucleotide sequence: TGTGCCAGCAGCTCCTACAGGGTCATGAACACTGAAGCTTTCTTT.

This clone has only a few counts. V and J are TRBV11-3 and TRBJ2-5; maybe TRBD2 (7 bases). V lost 3 bases to trimming and J lost 10 bases, with 18 bases between them. CDR1 and CDR2 (germline): SGHNT, YENEEA. The CDR3 contains 14 residues. The CDR3 reads CASSLGAGARDQYF. Written as DNA, the CDR3 is TGTGCCAGCAGCTTGGGGGCGGGAGCAAGGGACCAGTACTTC.

This clone came up a few times. The V and J genes are TRBV30 and TRBJ2-3; 7 nucleotides match TRBD1. The CDR3 loop spans 14 amino acids. CDR1 is GTSNPN and CDR2 is SVGIG in the germline V gene (reference sequence). J lost 2 bases, V lost 2 bases, and 4 bases had no gene match. The chain's CDR3 is CAWSRGTVTDTQYF. DNA for the CDR3: TGTGCCTGGAGTAGGGGGACAGTCACAGATACGCAGTATTTT.

This sequence joins TRBV5-1 and TRBJ2-3, with TRBD2 identical over 13 bases. This CDR3 region has 16 residues. The V and J ends lost 3 bases and 2 bases, in that order; junction bases with no gene match: 3. Per the germline V gene, CDR1 is SGHRS and CDR2 is YFSETQ. CDR3 sequence: CASSWGLAGSTDTQYF. CDR3 in DNA: TGCGCCAGCAGCTGGGGACTAGCGGGATCCACAGATACGCAGTATTTT.

The chain uses TRBV19 and TRBJ1-2; possibly TRBD1 for D (5 bases). Germline V gives CDR1 LNHDA, CDR2 SQIVND (reference sequence). V dropped 8 bases and J dropped 0 bases, with 19 bases sitting between them. The CDR3 is 16 amino acids. This CDR3 reads CASSVGLTLANYGYTF. In DNA, the CDR3 is TGTGCCAGTTCCGTGGGACTGACCTTAGCTAACTATGGCTACACCTTC.

This clone qualifies as medium-sized. V usage is TRBV11-3 and J usage is TRBJ2-1; TRBD2 is a possible D gene (6 bases). V shed 7 bases and J shed 0 bases, with 13 bases lying between them. CDR3 length: 15 amino acids. From germline, CDR1 is SGHNT and CDR2 YENEEA. The CDR3 protein is CASKAGPSSYNEQFF. CDR3 nucleotide sequence: TGTGCCAGCAAGGCGGGGCCGAGCTCCTACAATGAGCAGTTCTTC.